A single sample is the source of the 5 T cell receptor beta chains below, sequenced in a study of blood T cell repertoires in COVID-19 (TCRdb year 2020). Receptors were amplified or captured by the immunoSEQ multiplex PCR assay. TCRdb carries this immuneACCESS record with in-frame sequences only. Its versions omit some clonotypes, under half of them owing to an unresolved V gene in the studies checked, with the rest unexplained. The sample table shows 150,000 to 200,000 clones, and roughly nine tenths are seen once. The ten largest clones represent roughly 9.7% of the sample. Sequences were obtained from peripheral blood. Receptors originate from a woman aged 60 to 75 with COVID-19, enrolled during active disease.

The chain links TRBV3-1 (or the pseudogene TRBV3-2) to TRBJ2-7, with TRBD2 matching over 12 bases. Per germline, CDR1 LGHDT and CDR2 YNNKEL (reference sequence). The CDR3 runs 16 residues. The V and J ends lost 4 bases and 1 base, in that order; junction bases with no gene match: 5. DNA for the CDR3: TGTGCCAGCAGCCCGACTAGCGGGAGTGGGTCCTACGAGCAGTACTTC. Protein sequence: CASSPTSGSGSYEQYF.

The chain employs TRBV21-1 and TRBJ1-4; the D segment call TRBD1 is taken from the table without a DNA check. TRBV21-1 is a pseudogene. The CDR3 totals 16 residues. As DNA, the CDR3 is TGTGCCAGCAGCAACCCTCCAGGGGGCAGTCGGGAAAAACTGTTTTTT. Translation gives CASSNPPGGSREKLFF.

This rearrangement joins TRBV4-1 to TRBJ1-1; TRBD1 matches 7 bases. This CDR3 is built from 15 residues. V shed 4 bases, J shed 1 base, and the junction held 6 bases outside the gene matches. Germline V gene lookup returns CDR1 MGHRA and CDR2 YSYEKL. Here the CDR3 DNA reads TGCGCCAGCAGCCCCTATGACAGGGAGAACACTGAAGCTTTCTTT. Residues: CASSPYDRENTEAFF.

The chain links TRBV7-9 to TRBJ2-7; 7 bases are shared with TRBD1. Germline CDR1 SEHNR, CDR2 FQNEAQ (reference sequence). The CDR3 totals 14 residues. V gave up 4 bases and J gave up 0 bases; unmatched junction bases: 3. CDR3 protein: CASSSGQTSYEQYF. The DNA of the CDR3 is TGTGCCAGCAGCTCGGGACAGACCTCCTACGAGCAGTACTTC.

The chain is built from TRBV9 and TRBJ2-1, with 7 bases matching TRBD2. CDR1 SGDLS and CDR2 YYNGEE come from the germline V gene. The CDR3 covers 16 residues. V trimming: 2 bases; J trimming: 5 bases; junction bases outside the gene matches: 10. In DNA, the CDR3 is TGTGCCAGCAGCGTCAAGCGGGAAAGAGTAAACAATGAGCAGTTCTTC. This sequence encodes CASSVKRERVNNEQFF.